The 18 T cell receptor beta chains presented below share a single source sample, sequenced in a study of cytotoxic CD8 clonotypes in ibrutinib-treated CLL. Data came from immunoSEQ multiplex PCR; TCRdb stores just in-frame clones and leaves some out. The sample holds about 310,000 clones, just under 80% seen once. The material was PBMCs, obtained before ibrutinib treatment. The receptors were sampled from a human donor with chronic lymphocytic leukemia.

This chain joins TRBV27 and TRBJ1-1, with TRBD1 matching over 7 bases. Germline CDR1 is MNHEY and CDR2 is SMNVEV (reference sequence). V was clipped by 3 bases and J by 8 bases; unmatched bases: 6. This CDR3 has 13 amino acids. The CDR3 DNA reads TGTGCCAGCAGTTTGGGAGGGGGCTTGGAAGCTTTCTTT. Residues: CASSLGGGLEAFF.

The chain couples TRBV4-1 to TRBJ1-5; no clear D. The CDR3 sequence is 14 residues long. Trimming stripped 1 base from V and 3 bases from J, with 7 bases between. Germline V gene sequence: CDR1 MGHRA, CDR2 YSYEKL. The CDR3 sequence: CASSQVLDNQPQHF. In DNA, the CDR3 is TGCGCCAGCAGCCAAGTTTTAGACAATCAGCCCCAGCATTTT.

This clone was picked up one time. The chain combines TRBV12-5 with TRBJ2-3, with 11 bases identical to TRBD2. This CDR3 contains 15 residues. From germline, CDR1 is LGHNT and CDR2 FRNRAP. V lost 4 bases, J lost 2 bases, and 2 bases stayed unmatched. CDR3 residues: CASGWTSGPTDTQYF. CDR3 DNA: TGTGCTAGTGGTTGGACTAGCGGGCCCACAGATACGCAGTATTTT.

The rearrangement uses TRBV11-3 and TRBJ2-3; unclear D gene. CDR1 is SGHNT, CDR2 YENEEA, per germline. Trimming pared 2 bases from V and 2 bases from J, leaving 17 bases between. The CDR3 has 17 residues. CDR3 sequence (DNA): TGTGCCAGCAGCTTACCCCACGTCGGATCCCCCACAGATACGCAGTATTTT. Encoded protein: CASSLPHVGSPTDTQYF.

The chain carries TRBV6-1 and TRBJ1-5, with 9 bases fitting TRBD1. After removal of 10 bases from V and 3 bases from J, the junction contained 4 bases not matched to a gene. The CDR3 is 13 residues long. Germline-derived CDR1 and CDR2 are MNHNS and SASEGT. Here the CDR3 DNA reads TGTGCCACCCACAGGGGGCCCAATCAGCCCCAGCATTTT. It yields the protein CATHRGPNQPQHF.

A single count supports this clone. The gene calls are TRBV29-1 and TRBJ1-2; tentative D call: TRBD1 (6 bases). The germline V gene encodes CDR1 SQVTM and CDR2 ANQGSEA. This CDR3 has 12 amino acids. The V and J ends lost 6 bases and 4 bases respectively, with 12 bases between them. The CDR3 DNA reads TGCAGCGTAGATCAGGGGCTCTATGGCTACACCTTC. Translated: CSVDQGLYGYTF.

V gene TRBV5-4 combines with J gene TRBJ2-1; the D is unclear. The CDR3 extends over 14 amino acids. V dropped 0 bases and J dropped 4 bases, with 8 bases sitting between them. CDR1 is SGHNT and CDR2 is YYREEE in the germline V gene (reference sequence). The CDR3 DNA reads TGTGCCAGCAGCTTGGGTGGGGTATACAATGAGCAGTTCTTC. The encoded protein is CASSLGGVYNEQFF.

The rearrangement uses TRBV30 and TRBJ2-6; D gene ambiguous. The CDR3 has 14 residues. Looked up from germline, CDR1 is GTSNPN and CDR2 is SVGIG (reference sequence). The germline V and J ends were trimmed by 0 bases and 4 bases, with 7 bases remaining between them. Here the CDR3 reads CAWSVSSGANVLTF. The CDR3 bases are TGTGCCTGGAGTGTAAGTTCCGGGGCCAACGTCCTGACTTTC.

This clone was seen a handful of times. This chain connects TRBV20-1 to TRBJ2-7, with D unresolved. Germline CDR1 is DFQATT and CDR2 is SNEGSKA (reference sequence). There are 11 residues in the CDR3. V lost 3 bases, J lost 3 bases, and 6 bases lay in between. The CDR3 DNA follows: TGCAGTGCTAGGTACGGCTACGAGCAGTACTTC. Translation: CSARYGYEQYF.

The chain combines TRBV30 with TRBJ2-7; D may be TRBD1 (5 bases). Per the germline V gene, CDR1 is GTSNPN and CDR2 is SVGIG (reference sequence). The CDR3 has 14 residues. Between the trimmed V and J ends, which lost 1 base and 0 bases, there was a span of 10 bases. CDR3 protein: CAWSADSASYEQYF. In nucleotides, the CDR3 is TGTGCCTGGAGTGCCGACAGTGCCTCCTACGAGCAGTACTTC.

This clone was picked up a small number of times. The chain joins TRBV11-2 to TRBJ2-5, with 8 bases fitting TRBD2. Unmatched junction bases numbered 6, after V lost 1 base and J lost 5 bases. Germline V gives CDR1 SGHAT, CDR2 FQNNGV. The CDR3 consists of 15 residues. The CDR3 is CASSLASGGGETQYF. For the CDR3, the DNA is TGTGCCAGCAGCTTAGCATCGGGAGGGGGGGAGACCCAGTACTTC. Using reference TRBV11-2 and TRBJ2-5 for the parts outside the CDR3, the full variable domain is EAGVAQSPRYKIIEKRQSVAFWCNPISGHATLYWYQQILGQGPKLLIQFQNNGVVDDSQLPKDRFSAERLKGVDSTLKIQPAKLEDSAVYLCASSLASGGGETQYFGPGTRLLVL.

The gene calls are TRBV15 and TRBJ2-1; D remains unclear. CDR3 length equals 12 residues. Germline CDR1 reads LNHNV; CDR2 reads YYDKDF (reference sequence). The V end lost 3 bases, the J end lost 3 bases, and 3 bases lay between the germline ends. This CDR3 reads CATSRGYNEQFF. The CDR3 nucleotides are TGTGCCACCAGCAGGGGCTACAATGAGCAGTTCTTC.

The CDR3 region has the DNA TGTGCCAGCAGTTTACTTCCACTAGCGGGAACCGATGAGCAGTTCTTC. It codes for CASSLLPLAGTDEQFF. The rearrangement links TRBV28 to TRBJ2-1; TRBD2 matches at 10 bases. Germline V gene lookup returns CDR1 MDHEN and CDR2 SYDVKM. The CDR3 has 16 amino acids. V dropped 2 bases and J dropped 8; count of bases not matched to a gene: 9.

This chain connects TRBV4-3 to TRBJ1-5; D not resolved. This CDR3 is 14 amino acids long. Germline-derived CDR1 and CDR2 are LGHNA and YSLEER. V was shortened by 0 bases and J by 5 bases, with 8 bases between the two germline ends. The CDR3 reads CASSQEWRDQPQHF. CDR3 in DNA: TGCGCCAGCAGCCAAGAATGGAGGGATCAGCCCCAGCATTTT.

The V call is TRBV6-5, the J call TRBJ2-7; 8 bases agree with TRBD2. V lost 6 bases and J lost 2; bases outside the gene matches: 6. CDR1 is MNHEY and CDR2 is SVGAGI in the germline V gene. The CDR3 has 14 residues. The CDR3 sequence is CASSSIAGTYEQYF. CDR3 nucleotide sequence: TGTGCCAGCAGCTCCATAGCGGGGACCTACGAGCAGTACTTC.

V usage is TRBV5-4 and J usage is TRBJ2-7, with a weak D call TRBD2 (5 bases). Germline loops: CDR1 SGHNT, CDR2 YYREEE (reference sequence). The CDR3 is 14 amino acids. Trimming took 4 bases from V and 5 from J, leaving 16 bases between them. CDR3 in amino acids: CASSPASGLDEQYF. The DNA for the CDR3 is TGTGCCAGCAGCCCCGCGAGCGGATTGGACGAGCAGTACTTC.

This clone was counted a few times. The V gene is TRBV6-5, the J gene TRBJ2-7; D ambiguous. Germline V gene data show CDR1 as MNHEY and CDR2 as SVGAGI. The V gene lost 0 bases and the J gene lost 4 bases, with 7 bases spanning the gap. The CDR3 runs 13 residues. The CDR3 protein is CASSYSPPYEQYF. The CDR3 DNA sequence: TGTGCCAGCAGTTACTCCCCCCCATACGAGCAGTACTTC.

The V call is TRBV10-3, the J call TRBJ2-3; 7 positions agree with TRBD2. CDR1 is ENHRY, CDR2 SYGVKD, per germline. The ends lost 0 bases at V and 5 bases at J; junction bases unmatched: 11. The CDR3 has 17 residues. CDR3 sequence reads: CAISESGGSSSGDTQYF. The CDR3 region has the DNA TGTGCCATCAGTGAGTCGGGCGGGAGTTCTAGTGGAGATACGCAGTATTTT.